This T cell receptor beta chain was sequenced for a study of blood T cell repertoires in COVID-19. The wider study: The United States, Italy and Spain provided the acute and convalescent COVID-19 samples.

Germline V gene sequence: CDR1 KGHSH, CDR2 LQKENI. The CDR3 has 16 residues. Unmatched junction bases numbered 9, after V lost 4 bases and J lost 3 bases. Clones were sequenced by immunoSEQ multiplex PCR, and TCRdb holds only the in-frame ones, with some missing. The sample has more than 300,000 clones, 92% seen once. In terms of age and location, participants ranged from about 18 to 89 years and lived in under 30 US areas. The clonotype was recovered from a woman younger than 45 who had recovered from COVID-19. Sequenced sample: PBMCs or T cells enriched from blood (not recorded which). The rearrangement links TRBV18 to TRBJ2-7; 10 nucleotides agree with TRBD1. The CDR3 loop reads CASSLNRDRGVYEQYF. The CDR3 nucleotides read TGTGCCAGCTCACTAAACCGGGACAGGGGTGTCTACGAGCAGTACTTC.